The clone carrying this T cell receptor beta chain was detected once. The antigen is not known. Treatment noted: oral pan-JAK inhibitor, 5-10 mg twice daily. The sample belongs to a study of CD8+ T cells in alopecia areata. Study-level findings and limits: Expanded CD8+ clones among the top 100, and scalp clonality, were significantly decreased by tofacitinib. Compared with mice, patients displayed less clear TCR sharing, possibly for HLA-related reasons. Tofacitinib did not eliminate many expanded lesional clones from scalp or blood. It was lesional scalp, especially alopecia totalis/universalis, that showed higher clonality than normal scalp.

After isolation, RNA underwent reverse transcription to generate cDNA as the sequencing template. TCRdb's copy holds only in-frame clones and misses some; the assay was immunoSEQ multiplex PCR. The sample records 130,000 to 150,000 clones, roughly 82% being singletons. Germline assignment: CDR1 PRHDT and CDR2 FYEKMQ (reference sequence). CDR3 length: 15 amino acids. V lost 3 bases to trimming and J lost 5 bases; unmatched junction nucleotides: 9. The source is a human donor with alopecia areata. J is TRBJ2-5 and V is TRBV13, with TRBD1 matching over 7 bases. The sequences come from CD8+ T cells sorted from blood, collected at week 4, from a patient treated with tofacitinib. The CDR3 loop reads CASSLGLFRGETQYF. The CDR3 DNA sequence: TGTGCCAGCAGCTTGGGCCTCTTCAGGGGGGAGACCCAGTACTTC. Drawing the rest from reference TRBV13 and TRBJ2-5, the complete variable domain is AAGVIQSPRHLIKEKRETATLKCYPIPRHDTVYWYQQGPGQDPQFLISFYEKMQSDKGSIPDRFSAQQFSDYHSELNMSSLELGDSALYFCASSLGLFRGETQYFGPGTRLLVL.